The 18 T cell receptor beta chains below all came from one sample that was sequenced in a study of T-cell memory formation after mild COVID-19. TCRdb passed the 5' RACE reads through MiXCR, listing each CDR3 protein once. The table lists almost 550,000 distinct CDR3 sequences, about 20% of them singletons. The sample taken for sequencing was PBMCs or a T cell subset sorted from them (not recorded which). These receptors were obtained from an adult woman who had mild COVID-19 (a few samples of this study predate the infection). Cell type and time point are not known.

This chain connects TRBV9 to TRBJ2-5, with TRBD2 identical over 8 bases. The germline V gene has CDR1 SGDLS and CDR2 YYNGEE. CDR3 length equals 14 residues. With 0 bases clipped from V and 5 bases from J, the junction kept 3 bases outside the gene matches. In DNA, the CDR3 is TGTGCCAGCAGCGTAGACGGGAGGGGTGAGACCCAGTACTTC. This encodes CASSVDGRGETQYF.

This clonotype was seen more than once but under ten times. The CDR3 loop reads CASSSIQGPNTEAFF. CDR3 sequence (DNA): TGCGCCAGCAGCTCGATACAGGGGCCGAACACTGAAGCTTTCTTT. The V call is TRBV5-1, the J call TRBJ1-1; 7 bases agree with TRBD1. Germline loops: CDR1 SGHRS, CDR2 YFSETQ. This CDR3 is 15 amino acids long. The trim removed 3 bases at V and 1 base at J, leaving 6 bases unmatched.

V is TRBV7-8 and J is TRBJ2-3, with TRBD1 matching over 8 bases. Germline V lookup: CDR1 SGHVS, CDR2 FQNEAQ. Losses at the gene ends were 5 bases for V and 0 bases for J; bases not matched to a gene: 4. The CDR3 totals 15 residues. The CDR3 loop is CASSQTGASTDTQYF. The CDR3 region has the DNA TGTGCCAGCAGCCAGACAGGGGCGAGCACAGATACGCAGTATTTT. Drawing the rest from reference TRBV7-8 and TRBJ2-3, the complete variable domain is GAGVSQSPRYKVAKRGQDVALRCDPISGHVSLFWYQQALGQGPEFLTYFQNEAQLDKSGLPSDRFFAERPEGSVSTLKIQRTQQEDSAVYLCASSQTGASTDTQYFGPGTRLTVL.

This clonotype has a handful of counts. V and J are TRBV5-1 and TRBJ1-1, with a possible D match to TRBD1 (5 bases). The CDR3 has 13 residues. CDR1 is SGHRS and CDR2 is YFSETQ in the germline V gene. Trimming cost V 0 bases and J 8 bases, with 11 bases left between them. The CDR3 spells CASSLDQGREAFF. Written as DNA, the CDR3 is TGCGCCAGCAGCTTGGACCAGGGAAGGGAAGCTTTCTTT.

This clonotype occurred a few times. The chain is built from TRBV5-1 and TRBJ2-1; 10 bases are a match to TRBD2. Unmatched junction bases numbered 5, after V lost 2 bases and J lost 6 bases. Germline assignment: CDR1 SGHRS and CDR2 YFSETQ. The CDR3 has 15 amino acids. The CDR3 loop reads CASSFEGLAVNEQFF. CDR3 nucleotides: TGCGCCAGCAGCTTCGAAGGACTAGCGGTCAATGAGCAGTTCTTC.

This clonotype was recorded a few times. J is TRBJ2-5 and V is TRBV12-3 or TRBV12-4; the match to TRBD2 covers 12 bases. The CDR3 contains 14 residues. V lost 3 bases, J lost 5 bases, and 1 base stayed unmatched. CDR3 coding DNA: TGTGCCAGCAGTTTCACTAGCGGGGGGGAGACCCAGTACTTC. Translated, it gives CASSFTSGGETQYF.

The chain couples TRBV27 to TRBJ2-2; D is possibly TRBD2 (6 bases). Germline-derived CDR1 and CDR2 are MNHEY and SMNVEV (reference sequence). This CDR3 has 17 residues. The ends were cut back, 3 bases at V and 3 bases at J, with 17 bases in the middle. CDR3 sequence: CASSFGGSMGDTGELFF. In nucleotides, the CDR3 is TGTGCCAGCAGTTTCGGAGGGTCGATGGGGGACACCGGGGAGCTGTTTTTT.

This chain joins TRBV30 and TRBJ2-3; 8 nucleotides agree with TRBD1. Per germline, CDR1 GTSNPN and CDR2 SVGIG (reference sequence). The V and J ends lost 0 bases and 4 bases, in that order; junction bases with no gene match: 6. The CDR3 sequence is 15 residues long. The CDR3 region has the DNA TGTGCCTGGAGTGTAACAGGGGGTCCACCAGATACGCAGTATTTT. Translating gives CAWSVTGGPPDTQYF.

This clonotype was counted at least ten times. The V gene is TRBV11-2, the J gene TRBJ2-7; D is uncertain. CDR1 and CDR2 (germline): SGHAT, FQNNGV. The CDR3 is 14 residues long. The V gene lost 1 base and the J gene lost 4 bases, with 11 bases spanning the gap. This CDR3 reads CASSLGVNLYEQYF. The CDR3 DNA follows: TGTGCCAGCAGCTTAGGAGTGAATTTATACGAGCAGTACTTC. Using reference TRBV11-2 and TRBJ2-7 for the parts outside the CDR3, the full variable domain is EAGVAQSPRYKIIEKRQSVAFWCNPISGHATLYWYQQILGQGPKLLIQFQNNGVVDDSQLPKDRFSAERLKGVDSTLKIQPAKLEDSAVYLCASSLGVNLYEQYFGPGTRLTVT.

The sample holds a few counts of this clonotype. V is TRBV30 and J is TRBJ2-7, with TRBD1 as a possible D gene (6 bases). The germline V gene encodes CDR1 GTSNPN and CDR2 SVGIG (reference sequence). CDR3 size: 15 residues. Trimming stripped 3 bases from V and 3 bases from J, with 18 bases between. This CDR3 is CAWSDPRGRFYEQYF. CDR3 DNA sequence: TGTGCCTGGAGCGACCCCAGGGGTCGTTTCTACGAGCAGTACTTC. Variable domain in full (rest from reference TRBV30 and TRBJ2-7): SQTIHQWPATLVQPVGSPLSLECTVEGTSNPNLYWYRQAAGRGLQLLFYSVGIGQISSEVPQNLSASRPQDRQFILSSKKLLLSDSGFYLCAWSDPRGRFYEQYFGPGTRLTVT.

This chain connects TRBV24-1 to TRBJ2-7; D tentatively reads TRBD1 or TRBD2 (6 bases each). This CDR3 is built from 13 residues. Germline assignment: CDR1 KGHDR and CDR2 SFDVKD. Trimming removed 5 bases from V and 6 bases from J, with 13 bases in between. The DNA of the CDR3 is TGTGCCACCAGTGGGGGGGCCCGGGGCGAGCAGTACTTC. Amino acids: CATSGGARGEQYF.

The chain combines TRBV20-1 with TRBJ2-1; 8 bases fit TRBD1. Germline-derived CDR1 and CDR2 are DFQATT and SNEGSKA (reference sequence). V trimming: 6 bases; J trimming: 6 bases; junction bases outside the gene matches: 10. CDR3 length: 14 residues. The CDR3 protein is CSAPDRGSGNEQFF. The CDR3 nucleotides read TGCAGTGCCCCCGACAGGGGCTCCGGCAATGAGCAGTTCTTC.

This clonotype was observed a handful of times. The CDR3 DNA reads TGTGCCAGCAAAAGAACCGGGACAGGGGGCGAGCAGTACTTC. It translates to CASKRTGTGGEQYF. The chain combines TRBV12-3 or TRBV12-4 with TRBJ2-7; 11 bases agree with TRBD1. The CDR3 totals 14 residues. The junction had 8 bases not matched to a gene; V was cut back by 7 bases and J by 6 bases.

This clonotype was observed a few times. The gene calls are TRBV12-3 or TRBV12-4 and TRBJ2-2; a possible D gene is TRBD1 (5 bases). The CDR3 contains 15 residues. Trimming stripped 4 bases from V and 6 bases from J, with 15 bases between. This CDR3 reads CASSWTKEPPGELFF. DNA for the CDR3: TGTGCCAGCAGTTGGACAAAAGAACCTCCCGGGGAGCTGTTTTTT.

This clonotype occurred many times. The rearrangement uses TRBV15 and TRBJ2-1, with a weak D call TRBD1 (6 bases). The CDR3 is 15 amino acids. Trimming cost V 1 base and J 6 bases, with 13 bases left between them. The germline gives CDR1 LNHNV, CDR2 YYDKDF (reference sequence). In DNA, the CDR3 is TGTGCCACCAGCAGAGGTACAGGGTCGGGCAATGAGCAGTTCTTC. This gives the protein CATSRGTGSGNEQFF.

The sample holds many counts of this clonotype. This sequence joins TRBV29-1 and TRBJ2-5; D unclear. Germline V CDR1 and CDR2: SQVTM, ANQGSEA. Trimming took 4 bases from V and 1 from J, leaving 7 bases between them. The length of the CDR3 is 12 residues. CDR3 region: CSVGRAQETQYF. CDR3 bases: TGCAGCGTTGGTCGCGCCCAAGAGACCCAGTACTTC.

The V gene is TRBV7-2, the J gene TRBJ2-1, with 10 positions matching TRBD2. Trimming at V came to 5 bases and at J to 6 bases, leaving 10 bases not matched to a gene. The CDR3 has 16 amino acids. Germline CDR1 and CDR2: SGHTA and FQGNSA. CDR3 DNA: TGTGCCAGCAGCCCCTCAGCGGGAGGGCCTGCCAATGAGCAGTTCTTC. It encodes CASSPSAGGPANEQFF. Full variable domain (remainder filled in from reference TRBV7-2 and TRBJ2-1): GAGVSQSPSNKVTEKGKDVELRCDPISGHTALYWYRQSLGQGLEFLIYFQGNSAPDKSGLPSDRFSAERTGGSVSTLTIQRTQQEDSAVYLCASSPSAGGPANEQFFGPGTRLTVL.

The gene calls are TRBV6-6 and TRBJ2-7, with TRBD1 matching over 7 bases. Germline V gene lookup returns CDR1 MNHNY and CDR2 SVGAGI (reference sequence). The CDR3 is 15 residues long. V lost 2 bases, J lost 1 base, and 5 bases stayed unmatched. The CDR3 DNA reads TGTGCCAGCAGTTACACAGGGGCTGGGTCCTACGAGCAGTACTTC. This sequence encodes CASSYTGAGSYEQYF.